Following are 6 T cell receptor beta chains from one sample sequenced in a study of cytomegalovirus exposure and HLA in healthy donors. Some clones are missing from TCRdb's copy, which holds only in-frame ones; the method was immunoSEQ multiplex PCR. Of 130,000 to 150,000 clones listed, 80% to 90% were seen once; the top ten hold around 8%. Sequenced input: PBMCs. The receptor source for this set is a young woman in good health and CMV-seropositive.

This chain links TRBV29-1 with TRBJ1-1; TRBD1 matches at 8 bases. CDR3 length: 12 amino acids. Germline CDR1 reads SQVTM; CDR2 reads ANQGSEA. V lost 7 bases to trimming and J lost 4 bases; unmatched junction nucleotides: 5. CDR3: CSADRGFTEAFF. CDR3 bases: TGCAGCGCTGACAGGGGATTCACTGAAGCTTTCTTT. Full variable domain (outside the CDR3, taken from reference TRBV29-1 and TRBJ1-1): SAVISQKPSRDICQRGTSLTIQCQVDSQVTMMFWYRQQPGQSLTLIATANQGSEATYESGFVIDKFPISRPNLTFSTLTVSNMSPEDSSIYLCSADRGFTEAFFGQGTRLTVV.

This clone was counted only a few times. V gene TRBV2 combines with J gene TRBJ1-1; 7 bases match TRBD1. CDR3 length: 14 amino acids. CDR1 and CDR2 from the germline V gene are SNHLY and FYNNEI. Losses at the gene ends were 5 bases for V and 1 base for J; bases not matched to a gene: 4. The CDR3 sequence: CASSTRTGNTEAFF. The CDR3 DNA reads TGTGCCAGCAGTACTAGGACAGGGAACACTGAAGCTTTCTTT.

The V call is TRBV25-1, the J call TRBJ1-2; D perhaps matches TRBD1 (6 bases). The CDR3 consists of 11 residues. V was trimmed by 8 bases and J by 7 bases, leaving 11 bases between them. Germline V gene lookup returns CDR1 MGHDK and CDR2 SYGVNS. CDR3 residues: CASGRGSGYTF. The CDR3 DNA is TGTGCCAGCGGCAGGGGTTCTGGCTACACCTTC.

This clone came up a few times. The chain carries TRBV18 and TRBJ2-5; D is ambiguous. V lost 0 bases and J lost 5, with 4 bases in between. Germline lookup yields CDR1 KGHSH and CDR2 LQKENI. The CDR3 totals 12 residues. CDR3: CASSPPYETQYF. The CDR3 nucleotides read TGTGCCAGCTCACCACCGTATGAGACCCAGTACTTC.

Only one count was recorded for this clone. The V and J genes are TRBV5-4 and TRBJ2-7; 7 bases are shared with TRBD2. V gave up 6 bases and J gave up 2 bases; unmatched junction bases: 11. The CDR3 is 15 residues long. Germline CDR1 SGHNT, CDR2 YYREEE (reference sequence). The CDR3 region is CASKRGGDSTYEQYF. The CDR3 nucleotides are TGTGCCAGCAAGCGCGGGGGAGATAGTACCTACGAGCAGTACTTC.

The V and J genes are TRBV14 and TRBJ2-2; D remains unclear. The CDR3 has 13 amino acids. Germline assignment: CDR1 SGHDN and CDR2 FVKESK. Trimming shortened V by 1 base and J by 8 bases, and 8 bases separated the two germline ends. In DNA form, the CDR3 reads TGTGCCAGCAGCCAAGTTAGAGCGGGGGAGCTGTTTTTT. It encodes CASSQVRAGELFF.